This T cell receptor beta chain is from a study of shared clonotypes between healthy human individuals. Study results and caveats: Compared with memory subsets, naive subsets generally had larger estimated richness. Clonotypes not shared had lower generation probabilities than those common to all four donors.

After removal of 1 base from V and 0 bases from J, the junction contained 6 bases not matched to a gene. The CDR3 has 17 amino acids. Germline assignment: CDR1 SGHVS and CDR2 FQNEAQ. Sequencing used immunoSEQ multiplex PCR; TCRdb keeps in-frame clones, though not all of them. The profile covers about 2.4 million clones, with under 95% appearing a single time and around 0.37% taken by the ten largest. Note on this clone: Antigen specificity is unknown.

The sequenced sample consisted of naive CD4+ T cells from PBMCs. This sample's subset: CD45RA+ positively selected. This clonotype was obtained from a young man in good health. Some clones in this sample may be carry-over from other donors' samples. The chain links TRBV7-8 to TRBJ1-3; 7 bases are shared with TRBD1. The CDR3 protein is CASSLGLRGPSGNTIYF. In DNA, the CDR3 is TGTGCCAGCAGCTTAGGGCTGAGGGGGCCCTCTGGAAACACCATATATTTT.